The clone carrying this T cell receptor beta chain was seen more than once but under ten times. The antigen remains undetermined. Sequenced by immunoSEQ multiplex PCR; TCRdb stores in-frame clones only, minus some. This repertoire shows approximately 70,000 clones, around 94% found once; its top ten account for 4% to 5.5%. The entry originates in a study of OX40 agonist ivuxolimab in advanced cancers. Study-level results: At 0.1 to 3.0 mg/kg and by week 6, clonal expansion occurred in CD4+ and CD8+ blood T cells. In CD8+ T cells, expanded clones were on average more numerous than in CD4+.

CDR3 length: 17 residues. Germline assignment: CDR1 SEHNR and CDR2 FQNEAQ (reference sequence). After removal of 4 bases from V and 1 base from J, the junction contained 12 bases not matched to a gene. The sample in question was CD4+ or CD8+ T cells sorted from blood, obtained in a trial of the OX40 agonist ivuxolimab. The TCR comes from an adult with an advanced solid tumor such as melanoma, head and neck, liver or kidney cancer. The chain carries TRBV7-9 and TRBJ2-7; 8 bases line up with TRBD1. CDR3 nucleotide sequence: TGTGCCAGCAGCTACCTCACTGGACAGGGTTCATCCTACGAGCAGTACTTC. Its protein product is CASSYLTGQGSSYEQYF.